The clone carrying this T cell receptor (beta chain) was recorded at least ten times. Its antigen remains unidentified. The germline gives CDR1 MDHEN, CDR2 SYDVKM. Trimming took off 7 bases at V and 0 bases at J, with 3 bases between the two ends. The CDR3 contains 11 residues. Amplification of TCR beta CDR3 regions used RNA as the template. First-round RT-PCR targeting the TCR CDR3 was performed with the HTBI primer set. From the multiplex PCR reads, TCRdb called clonotypes with MiXCR, one entry per CDR3 protein. Of about 180,000 distinct CDR3 sequences listed, about a sixth were seen once; the top ten hold about 29%. These data belong to a study of T cells in Graves' hyperthyroidism and ophthalmopathy. Study results and caveats: The model forecast ophthalmopathy, anticipating it by a median approximately 6.2 months before onset.

The specimen was blood. This TCR derives from a woman aged 45-65 years with Graves' hyperthyroidism. This chain joins TRBV28 and TRBJ1-1, with D uncertain. CDR3 in amino acids: CASKLNTEAFF. The CDR3 DNA reads TGTGCCAGCAAGTTGAACACTGAAGCTTTCTTT.